This TCR beta chain was documented in a study of blood T cell repertoires in COVID-19. Profiling relied on immunoSEQ multiplex PCR, and the TCRdb table lists in-frame clones only, not all of them. This sample carries fewer than 400,000 clones, roughly 85% of them seen once, and the ten largest clones take under 2%. Individuals aged about 18 to 90 years were recruited from 20 to 25 US areas. Trimming took 2 bases from V and 5 from J; bases not matched to a gene: 6. The CDR3 extends over 16 amino acids. The V gene's germline CDR1 is MGHDK and CDR2 SYGVNS. The clonotype originates from a woman in her thirties who had been exposed to COVID-19. The sample taken for sequencing was PBMCs or T cells enriched from blood (not recorded which). The chain joins TRBV25-1 to TRBJ2-3; 11 bases map to TRBD2. The DNA for the CDR3 is TGTGCCAGCAGTGAAGGGTACCTAGCGGGAGGAGATACGCAGTATTTT. Residues: CASSEGYLAGGDTQYF.